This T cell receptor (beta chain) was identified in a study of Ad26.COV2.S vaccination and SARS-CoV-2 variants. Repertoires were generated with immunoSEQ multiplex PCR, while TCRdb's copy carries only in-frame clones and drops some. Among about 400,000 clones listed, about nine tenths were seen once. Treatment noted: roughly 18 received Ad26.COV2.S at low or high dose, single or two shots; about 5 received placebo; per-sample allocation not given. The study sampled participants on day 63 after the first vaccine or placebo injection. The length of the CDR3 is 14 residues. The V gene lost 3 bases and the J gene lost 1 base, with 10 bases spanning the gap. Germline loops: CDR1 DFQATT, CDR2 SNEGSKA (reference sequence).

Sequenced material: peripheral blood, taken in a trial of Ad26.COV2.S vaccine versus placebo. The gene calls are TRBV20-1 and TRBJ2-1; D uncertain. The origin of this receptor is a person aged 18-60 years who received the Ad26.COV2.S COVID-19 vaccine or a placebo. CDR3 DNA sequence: TGCAGTGCTAGTTCCCGAAAATCCTACAATGAGCAGTTCTTC. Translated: CSASSRKSYNEQFF.